This T cell receptor (beta chain) was documented in a study of shared clonotypes between healthy human individuals. An assay was performed, and its level was deep. As processed by the authors: Filtering differed because ImmunoSEQ produced junction-only sequences that carried no quality scores. The method was immunoSEQ multiplex PCR; TCRdb's version includes in-frame clones alone and lacks a portion of them. That table gives V, J and clone size, and the DNA gave D and trimming. The sample consists of fewer than 650,000 clones, less than 80% of them appearing once. Adult donors, all healthy and HIV-negative, had no recent acute infections or vaccinations. Germline V gene data show CDR1 as SGHRS and CDR2 as YFSETQ. The CDR3 consists of 16 residues. V was pared by 6 bases and J by 3 bases, with 10 bases of the junction left unmatched.

This receptor was taken from a woman aged 40-49 years in good health. Some clones in this sample may be carry-over from other donors' samples. Specimen: PBMCs. V and J are TRBV5-1 and TRBJ2-1; 9 positions agree with TRBD1. The CDR3 region has the DNA TGCGCCAGCATCATAGGAGCGGGACAGGGCTACAATGAGCAGTTCTTC. Translation gives CASIIGAGQGYNEQFF.